Described below is a single T cell receptor beta chain sequence and its context. This specimen comes from a study of PD-L1 blockade in urothelial cancer. Losses at the gene ends were 3 bases for V and 5 bases for J; bases not matched to a gene: 2. CDR1 KGHSH and CDR2 LQKENI come from the germline V gene. The CDR3 consists of 14 residues. Specified time point: peripheral blood 6 weeks after treatment start. Pretreatment and on-treatment samples were taken, numbering 1 to 8 per patient. The method was immunoSEQ multiplex PCR; TCRdb's version includes in-frame clones alone and lacks a portion of them. The repertoire holds fewer than 25,000 clones, with approximately 83% as singletons.

The chain recombines TRBV18 with TRBJ2-7; TRBD1 aligns across 12 bases. The sequencing here drew on PBMCs, taken around atezolizumab (anti-PD-L1) treatment. The receptor's source is a man in his fifties or sixties with urothelial cancer. The CDR3 coding sequence is TGTGCCAGCTCACCCGGGACAGGGGGCAACGAGCAGTACTTC. Its protein is CASSPGTGGNEQYF. The full variable domain, rest sourced from reference TRBV18 and TRBJ2-7, is NAGVMQNPRHLVRRRGQEARLRCSPMKGHSHVYWYRQLPEEGLKFMVYLQKENIIDESGMPKERFSAEFPKEGPSILRIQQVVRGDSAAYFCASSPGTGGNEQYFGPGTRLTVT.